Described below is a single T cell receptor (beta chain) sequence and its context. This clonotype was seen at least ten times. It has no known antigen specificity. The sample holds no much larger clone one base away, and base qualities are not on file. The sample belongs to a study of response to subunit inactivated influenza vaccine (dated by TCRdb to the late 2010s). About the full investigation: To follow how T cells responded to a trivalent subunit inactivated influenza vaccine, the researchers relied on deep quantitative profiling of the T cell receptor repertoire.

Sample time point, as interpreted from the label and publication: 40 to 45 days after influenza vaccine administration. Libraries were built with RT-PCR. The sequencer listed for this sample is Illumina HiSeq 2500. TCRdb handled the public reads itself, with Q25 trimming in fastp and clone calling in MiXCR, and kept productive beta chains. Rows with one shared CDR3 protein collapse into an entry with the most common genes and DNA. The sample has some 160,000 distinct CDR3 sequences on record, about 11% of them singletons. Around 12% of the sample goes to the ten largest clones. Points the paper makes about the study in general: The authors proposed that each seasonal influenza vaccination may bring in only a limited number of new T cells.

Specimen: non-naive T cells sorted from PBMCs, collected 35 to 45 days after vaccination. In the paper's terms, the cell subset or site label means: memory T cell fraction. This sequence originates from a man aged 45-60 years who received an inactivated influenza vaccine. Donor details come from another sample of the same person, matched by shared clones.

In nucleotides, the sequence is TGTGCCAGCAGCCCCCGGAGGGCTAGCGTTACAGATACGCAGTATTTT. This encodes CASSPRRASVTDTQYF. This chain is built from TRBV9 and TRBJ2-3, with a weak D call of TRBD2 (6 bases match). V loses 4 bases of germline sequence and J loses 3 bases, and the interval between the two ends is 18 bases. The germline V gene gives CDR1 as SGDLS and CDR2 as YYNGEE. From its cysteine to its phenylalanine, the CDR3 spans 16 amino acids. The retained sequence is limited to the CDR3, 48 bases, with the frame set at the first base.